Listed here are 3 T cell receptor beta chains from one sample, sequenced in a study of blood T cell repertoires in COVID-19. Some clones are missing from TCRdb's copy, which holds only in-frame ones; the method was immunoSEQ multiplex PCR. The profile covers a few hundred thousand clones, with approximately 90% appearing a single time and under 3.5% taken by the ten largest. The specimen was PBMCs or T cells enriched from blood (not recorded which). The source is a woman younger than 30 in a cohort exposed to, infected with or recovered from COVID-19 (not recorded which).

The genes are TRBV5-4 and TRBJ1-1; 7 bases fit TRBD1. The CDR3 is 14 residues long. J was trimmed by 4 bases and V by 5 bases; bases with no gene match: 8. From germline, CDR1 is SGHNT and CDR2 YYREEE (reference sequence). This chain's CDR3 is CASRRQGGSTEAFF. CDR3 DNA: TGTGCCAGCAGGAGACAGGGAGGAAGCACTGAAGCTTTCTTT. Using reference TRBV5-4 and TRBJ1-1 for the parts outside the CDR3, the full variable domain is ETGVTQSPTHLIKTRGQQVTLRCSSQSGHNTVSWYQQALGQGPQFIFQYYREEENGRGNFPPRFSGLQFPNYSSELNVNALELDDSALYLCASRRQGGSTEAFFGQGTRLTVV.

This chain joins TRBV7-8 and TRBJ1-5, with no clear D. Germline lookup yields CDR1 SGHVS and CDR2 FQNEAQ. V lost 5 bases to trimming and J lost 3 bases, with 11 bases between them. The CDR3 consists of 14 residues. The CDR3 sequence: CASSSRSTNQPQHF. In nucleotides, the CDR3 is TGTGCCAGCAGCAGCCGAAGCACCAATCAGCCCCAGCATTTT.

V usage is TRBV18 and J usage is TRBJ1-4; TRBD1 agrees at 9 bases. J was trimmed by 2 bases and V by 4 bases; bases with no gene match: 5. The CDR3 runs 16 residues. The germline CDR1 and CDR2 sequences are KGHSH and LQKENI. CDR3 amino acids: CASSLSGTGTNEKLFF. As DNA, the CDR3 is TGTGCCAGCTCACTATCCGGGACAGGGACTAATGAAAAACTGTTTTTT. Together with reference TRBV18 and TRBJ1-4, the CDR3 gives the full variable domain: NAGVMQNPRHLVRRRGQEARLRCSPMKGHSHVYWYRQLPEEGLKFMVYLQKENIIDESGMPKERFSAEFPKEGPSILRIQQVVRGDSAAYFCASSLSGTGTNEKLFFGSGTQLSVL.